One T cell receptor beta chain is described in this entry. Its target is not known. These data belong to a study of blood T cells in healthy people across ages. Findings and caveats of the study: Greater diversity and more naive CD4+ cells were seen in long-lived donors than in aged donors. Samples with more naive T cells showed higher observed beta diversity. Unknown CMV status may confound age-related changes in expanded clones.

Then a second PCR, running roughly 7 to 11 cycles, was carried out with a sample-barcoded 5' primer and a J-beta primer mix. The template-switch adaptor was a 5' adaptor with 12 random nucleotides. It tagged each cDNA molecule. TCRdb ran MiXCR on the 5' RACE reads and lists one entry per CDR3 protein. Of almost 1 million distinct CDR3 sequences listed, roughly 50% are singletons. The CDR3 is 15 amino acids. The clonotype originates from a woman aged 55-75 years in good health. Specimen: blood. The rearrangement joins TRBV12-3 or TRBV12-4 to TRBJ2-4; 9 bases are a match to TRBD2. The last part of the DNA fits TRBJ2-7 better; the J call may be wrong. The CDR3 region is CASSFQETSGYEQYF. The CDR3, as DNA: TGTGCCAGCAGTTTTCAAGAGACTAGCGGCTACGAGCAGTACTTC.